One and the same sample provided the 6 T cell receptor beta chains below, sequenced in a study of identifying expanded T cells in peripheral blood. The protocol was immunoSEQ multiplex PCR, while the TCRdb copy is restricted to in-frame clones and leaves out a portion. The data contain tens of thousands of clones, roughly 82% of them singletons. Sequenced material: blood. These receptors were obtained from a person aged 18-70 years in good health.

The chain has TRBV7-9 and TRBJ2-3; 7 bases align to TRBD1. V dropped 5 bases and J dropped 3; count of bases not matched to a gene: 8. The CDR3 is 15 amino acids. The germline CDR1 and CDR2 sequences are SEHNR and FQNEAQ (reference sequence). CDR3 nucleotides: TGTGCCAGCAGCCCCTACGGCAGGGGGACAGATACGCAGTATTTT. Its protein is CASSPYGRGTDTQYF.

The chain employs TRBV25-1 and TRBJ2-5, with D perhaps matching TRBD1 (6 bases). Trimming left V 4 bases short and J 7 bases short, with 19 bases between. CDR1 is MGHDK, CDR2 SYGVNS, per germline. The CDR3 totals 15 residues. The CDR3 sequence is CASSGTGTQSWTQYF. The DNA of the CDR3 is TGTGCCAGCAGTGGGACCGGGACACAAAGCTGGACCCAGTACTTC.

The chain is built from TRBV6-1 and TRBJ2-3; D possibly corresponds to TRBD1 (7 bases). Germline V gene data show CDR1 as MNHNS and CDR2 as SASEGT. V was trimmed by 6 bases and J by 6 bases, leaving 16 bases between them. The CDR3 sequence is 14 residues long. As DNA, the CDR3 is TGTGCCAGCAGGTATCAGGGGGGTACGGATACGCAGTATTTT. As protein: CASRYQGGTDTQYF.

This chain links TRBV29-1 with TRBJ1-2; TRBD1 is a possible D gene (5 bases). This CDR3 has 13 residues. Germline CDR1 reads SQVTM; CDR2 reads ANQGSEA. The V gene lost 7 bases and the J gene lost 2 bases, with 14 bases spanning the gap. CDR3 nucleotides: TGCAGCGCGACCGGGGCAGCGAACTATGGCTACACCTTC. Residues: CSATGAANYGYTF.

The rearrangement joins TRBV19 to TRBJ2-2; 9 nucleotides line up with TRBD1. This CDR3 comprises 15 residues. Germline CDR1 LNHDA, CDR2 SQIVND (reference sequence). V shed 5 bases and J 6 bases; nucleotides not matched to a gene: 7. The DNA of the CDR3 is TGTGCCAGTAGTCAGGGACAGGGCTGGGCCGGGGAGCTGTTTTTT. It specifies CASSQGQGWAGELFF.

This clone was observed a few times. The CDR3 here is CATKKGPNQHF. The CDR3 DNA is TGTGCCACCAAAAAGGGACCTAACCAGCATTTT. The gene calls are TRBV6-6 and TRBJ1-5; D might be TRBD1 (5 bases). The germline gives CDR1 MNHNY, CDR2 SVGAGI (reference sequence). V lost 10 bases and J 12 bases, leaving 16 bases between the germline ends. The CDR3 consists of 11 residues.